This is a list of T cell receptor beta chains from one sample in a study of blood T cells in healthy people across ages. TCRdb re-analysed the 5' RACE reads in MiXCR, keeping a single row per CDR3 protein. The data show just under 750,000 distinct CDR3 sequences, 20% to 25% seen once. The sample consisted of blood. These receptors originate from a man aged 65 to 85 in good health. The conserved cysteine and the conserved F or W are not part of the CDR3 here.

ASSLASSNQPQH	TRBV3-1	TRBJ1-5
SVGGRRNEKLF	TRBV29-1	TRBJ1-4
AIRTSRDRDLNRYT	TRBV10-3	TRBJ1-2
ASSSLYSTDTQY	TRBV7-2	TRBJ2-3
ASGKGLAIDTQY	TRBV5-6	TRBJ2-3
ASSLAVRSTDTQY	TRBV7-9	TRBJ2-3
ASSSDTSSETQY	TRBV7-2	TRBJ2-5
ASSELSSGGLGEQF	TRBV6-1	TRBJ2-1
SVPIPSGLGEKLF	TRBV29-1	TRBJ1-4
ASSLNRGSNQPQH	TRBV7-8	TRBJ1-5
ASRLTGDGKNIQY	TRBV7-9	TRBJ2-4
ATSDLYETQY	TRBV24-1	TRBJ2-5
ASSLEIKATNEKLF	TRBV7-2	TRBJ1-4
SAQAGGDGYT	TRBV20-1	TRBJ1-2
ASILGLAGGLGNEQF	TRBV12-3/TRBV12-4	TRBJ2-1
ASSEGLVFEQF	TRBV9	.
AISDPAAMNTEAF	TRBV10-3	TRBJ1-1
ASSRQGVSDTQY	TRBV12-3/TRBV12-4	TRBJ2-3
ASSTTGGAVRGVNIQY	TRBV6-5	TRBJ2-4
SAAIDREDQPQH	TRBV29-1	TRBJ1-5
ASSLSGTGNQPQH	TRBV12-3/TRBV12-4	TRBJ1-5
ASSLRVSSLQETQY	TRBV5-1	TRBJ2-5
SARDTWNTGELF	TRBV20-1	TRBJ2-2
ASSLISGGRSSTDTQY	TRBV12-3/TRBV12-4	TRBJ2-3
SGWTGMNIEAF	TRBV29-1	TRBJ1-1
ATSSPASSYNEQF	TRBV15	TRBJ2-1
ATSDFGQRNYGYT	TRBV24-1	TRBJ1-2
ASSMQALSTDTQY	TRBV27	TRBJ2-3
ASSSGGLSVTQY	TRBV27	TRBJ2-5
ASSPPELVDTQY	TRBV18	TRBJ2-3
ASSLLPKGGTQY	TRBV12-3/TRBV12-4	TRBJ2-5
ASNSLDSQPEGNIQY	TRBV7-9	TRBJ2-4
SATSAARGNQPQH	TRBV20-1	TRBJ1-5
ASSLQQGAVGELF	TRBV5-1	TRBJ2-2
ASSPASGRRVGNEQF	TRBV4-3	TRBJ2-1
ASSDPPYTEAF	TRBV9	TRBJ1-1
ATSREIGAPSHEKLF	TRBV15	TRBJ1-4
ASSRLLDQPQH	TRBV18	TRBJ1-5
ASSYHRVSVTDTQY	TRBV6-6	TRBJ2-3
ASSSEGGATDTQY	TRBV9	TRBJ2-3
ASMGLAGGSSYNEQF	TRBV2	TRBJ2-1
ASSPRAQETQY	TRBV18	TRBJ2-5
SAQGGGNQPQH	TRBV20-1	TRBJ1-5
SARDWRGGETQY	TRBV20-1	TRBJ2-5
ASSYSSGVGYEQY	TRBV6-5	TRBJ2-7
ASSLAGPSGRGALNEQF	TRBV7-2	TRBJ2-1
ASRSPTWSDF	TRBV19	TRBJ1-1
ASSPSAGGLETQY	TRBV9	TRBJ2-5
AISDPGQGLSYNEQF	TRBV10-3	TRBJ2-1
ASSLAGTALFSEQF	TRBV11-1	.
ASSFGASNTGELF	TRBV5-1	TRBJ2-2
ATSRVGTGELF	TRBV15	TRBJ2-2
SVVVRGRDTQY	TRBV29-1	TRBJ2-3
ASSEISLRGTGELF	TRBV2	TRBJ2-2
ASSQRLRDRGADTIY	TRBV4-2	TRBJ1-3
ASSLFPGTGMSGYT	TRBV7-3	TRBJ1-2